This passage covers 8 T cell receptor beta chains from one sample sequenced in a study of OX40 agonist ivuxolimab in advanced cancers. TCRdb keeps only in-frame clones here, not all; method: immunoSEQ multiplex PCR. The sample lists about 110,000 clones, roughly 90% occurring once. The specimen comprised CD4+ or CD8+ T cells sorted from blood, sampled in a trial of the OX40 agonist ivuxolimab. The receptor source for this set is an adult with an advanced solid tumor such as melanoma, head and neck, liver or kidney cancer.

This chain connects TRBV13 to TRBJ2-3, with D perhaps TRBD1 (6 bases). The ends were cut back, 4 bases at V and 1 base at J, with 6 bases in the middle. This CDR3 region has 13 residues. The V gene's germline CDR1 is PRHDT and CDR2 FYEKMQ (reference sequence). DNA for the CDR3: TGTGCCAGCAGCTGGACAGGCACAGATACGCAGTATTTT. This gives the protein CASSWTGTDTQYF. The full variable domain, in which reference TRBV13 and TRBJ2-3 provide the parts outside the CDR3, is AAGVIQSPRHLIKEKRETATLKCYPIPRHDTVYWYQQGPGQDPQFLISFYEKMQSDKGSIPDRFSAQQFSDYHSELNMSSLELGDSALYFCASSWTGTDTQYFGPGTRLTVL.

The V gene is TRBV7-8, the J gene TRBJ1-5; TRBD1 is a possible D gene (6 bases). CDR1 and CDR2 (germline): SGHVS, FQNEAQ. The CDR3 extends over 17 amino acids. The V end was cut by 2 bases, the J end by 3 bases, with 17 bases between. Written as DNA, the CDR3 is TGTGCCAGCAGCTTAAACGGCCGGACAGTACACAATCAGCCCCAGCATTTT. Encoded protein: CASSLNGRTVHNQPQHF.

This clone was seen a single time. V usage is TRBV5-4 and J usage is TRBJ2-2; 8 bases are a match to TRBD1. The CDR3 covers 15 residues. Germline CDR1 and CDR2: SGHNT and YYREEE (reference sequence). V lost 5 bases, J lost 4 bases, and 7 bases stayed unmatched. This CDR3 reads CASRPGQGGTGELFF. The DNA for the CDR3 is TGTGCCAGCAGGCCCGGACAGGGTGGCACCGGGGAGCTGTTTTTT.

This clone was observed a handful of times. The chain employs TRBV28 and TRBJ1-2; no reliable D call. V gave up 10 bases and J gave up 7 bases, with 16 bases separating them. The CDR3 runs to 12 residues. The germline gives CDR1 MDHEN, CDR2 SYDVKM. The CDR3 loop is CAIMNENAGYTF. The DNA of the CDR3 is TGTGCCATCATGAACGAAAACGCTGGCTACACCTTC.

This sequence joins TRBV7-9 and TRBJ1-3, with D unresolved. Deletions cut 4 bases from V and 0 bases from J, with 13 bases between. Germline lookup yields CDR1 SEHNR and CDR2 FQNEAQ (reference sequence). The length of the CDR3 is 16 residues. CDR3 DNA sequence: TGTGCCAGCAGCTCCCTCCCAGGTACCTCTGGAAACACCATATATTTT. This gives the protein CASSSLPGTSGNTIYF.

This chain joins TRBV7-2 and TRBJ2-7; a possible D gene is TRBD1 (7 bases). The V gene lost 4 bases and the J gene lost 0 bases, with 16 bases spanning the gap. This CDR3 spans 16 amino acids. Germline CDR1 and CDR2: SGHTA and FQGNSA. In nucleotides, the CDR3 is TGTGCCAGCAGCTGGGAAGGGGGCGGGAACTCCTACGAGCAGTACTTC. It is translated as CASSWEGGGNSYEQYF.

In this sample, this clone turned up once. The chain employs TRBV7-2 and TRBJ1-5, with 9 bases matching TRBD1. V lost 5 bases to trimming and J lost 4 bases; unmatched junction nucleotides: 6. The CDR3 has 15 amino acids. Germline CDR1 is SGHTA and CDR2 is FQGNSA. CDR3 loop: CASSPIGTGNQPQHF. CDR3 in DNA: TGTGCCAGCAGCCCCATCGGGACAGGGAATCAGCCCCAGCATTTT.

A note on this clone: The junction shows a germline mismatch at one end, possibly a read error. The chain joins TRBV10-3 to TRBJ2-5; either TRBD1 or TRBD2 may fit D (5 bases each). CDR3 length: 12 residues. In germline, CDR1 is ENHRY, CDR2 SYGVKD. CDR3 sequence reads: CAVREGLETQYF. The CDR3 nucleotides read TGCGCGGTGCGTGAGGGGTTAGAGACCCAGTACTTC.